The 17 T cell receptor beta chains below come from one sample, sequenced in a study of T cell responses to AZD1222 COVID-19 vaccine. Generated by immunoSEQ multiplex PCR, the TCRdb table keeps only in-frame clones and is missing some. The sample contains 90,000 to 100,000 clones, around nine tenths of which appear only once. Sequencing was performed on peripheral blood, taken on day 0 of AZD1222 vaccination. These receptors were obtained from an adult in good health.

This chain connects TRBV2 to TRBJ1-4; 7 bases fit TRBD1. Germline assignment: CDR1 SNHLY and CDR2 FYNNEI. CDR3 length: 14 amino acids. V shed 3 bases, J shed 6 bases, and the junction held 4 bases outside the gene matches. CDR3 residues: CASSEARGYEKLFF. The CDR3 nucleotides are TGTGCCAGCAGTGAGGCCAGGGGGTATGAAAAACTGTTTTTT. The whole variable domain, remainder taken from reference TRBV2 and TRBJ1-4, is EPEVTQTPSHQVTQMGQEVILRCVPISNHLYFYWYRQILGQKVEFLVSFYNNEISEKSEIFDDQFSVERPDGSNFTLKIRSTKLEDSAMYFCASSEARGYEKLFFGSGTQLSVL.

CDR3: CASRRGFTEAFF. DNA for the CDR3: TGTGCCAGCAGGAGGGGGTTCACTGAAGCTTTCTTT. The gene calls are TRBV6-5 and TRBJ1-1; D is perhaps TRBD1 (6 bases). The germline V and J ends were trimmed by 6 bases and 4 bases, with 9 bases remaining between them. CDR3 length equals 12 residues. The germline V gene has CDR1 MNHEY and CDR2 SVGAGI.

V and J are TRBV7-9 and TRBJ2-1; D uncertain. With 1 base removed from V and 5 bases from J, the gap between germline ends came to 9 bases. This CDR3 region has 14 residues. Germline values: CDR1 SEHNR, CDR2 FQNEAQ (reference sequence). CDR3 region: CASSLGPRHNEQFF. The CDR3 DNA is TGTGCCAGCAGCTTAGGACCGCGCCACAATGAGCAGTTCTTC.

The V gene is TRBV18, the J gene TRBJ1-1; D not certain. The CDR3 extends over 15 amino acids. Between the trimmed V and J ends, which lost 4 bases and 1 base, there was a span of 13 bases. Germline V gene lookup returns CDR1 KGHSH and CDR2 LQKENI. The CDR3 nucleotides are TGTGCCAGCTCACTTACCGGGTCTCCGAACACTGAAGCTTTCTTT. Its protein is CASSLTGSPNTEAFF.

CDR3 region: CASSVAGGTGTEAFF. The CDR3 DNA follows: TGTGCCAGCAGCGTAGCGGGGGGCACGGGAACTGAAGCTTTCTTT. The J gene is TRBJ1-1, the V gene TRBV9; D is possibly TRBD1 (6 bases). This CDR3 is 15 amino acids long. Trimming shortened V by 0 bases and J by 5 bases, and 14 bases separated the two germline ends. Germline V gene sequence: CDR1 SGDLS, CDR2 YYNGEE.

V is TRBV28 and J is TRBJ2-5; D is possibly TRBD1 or TRBD2 (6 bases each). Trimming left V 4 bases short and J 4 bases short, with 13 bases between. There are 14 residues in the CDR3. Germline assignment: CDR1 MDHEN and CDR2 SYDVKM. CDR3 coding DNA: TGTGCCAGCAGTTCACAGGGAGGTCCAGAGACCCAGTACTTC. Amino acids: CASSSQGGPETQYF.

The V call is TRBV6-4, the J call TRBJ2-7; D remains ambiguous. In germline, CDR1 is MRHNA, CDR2 SNTAGT. The CDR3 runs 13 residues. Trimming left V 5 bases short and J 6 bases short, with 14 bases between. CDR3: CASSFEVLGEQYF. Here the CDR3 DNA reads TGTGCCAGCAGTTTCGAGGTTCTTGGCGAGCAGTACTTC.

The chain employs TRBV21-1 and TRBJ1-4; the table's D call TRBD1 went unverified against the DNA. TRBV21-1 is a listed pseudogene. This CDR3 comprises 19 residues. CDR3 protein: CARKNPGQGVTATNEKLFF. The CDR3 nucleotides read TGTGCCAGGAAAAACCCGGGACAGGGGGTAACCGCAACTAATGAAAAACTGTTTTTT.

This chain connects TRBV28 to TRBJ1-2; unclear D gene. V lost 1 base to trimming and J lost 7 bases, with 13 bases between them. From germline, CDR1 is MDHEN and CDR2 SYDVKM. The CDR3 totals 14 residues. The CDR3 sequence: CASSLLSLGGGYTF. The CDR3 DNA sequence: TGTGCCAGCAGTTTATTGTCATTGGGAGGTGGCTACACCTTC.

This chain joins TRBV5-1 and TRBJ1-1, with a possible D match to TRBD1 (6 bases). Germline CDR1 SGHRS, CDR2 YFSETQ. The CDR3 is 15 residues long. V gave up 5 bases and J gave up 1 base, with 15 bases separating them. CDR3 bases: TGCGCCAGCAGTTTTGCCGGGACAAAGAACACTGAAGCTTTCTTT. The encoded protein is CASSFAGTKNTEAFF.

This clone was seen a single time. The rearrangement links TRBV5-1 to TRBJ2-1, with 8 positions matching TRBD2. The length of the CDR3 is 16 residues. Germline V gives CDR1 SGHRS, CDR2 YFSETQ. J was trimmed by 0 bases and V by 3 bases; bases with no gene match: 5. CDR3 DNA sequence: TGCGCCAGCAGCTCAGCCGGGACTAGCTCCTACAATGAGCAGTTCTTC. This translates into CASSSAGTSSYNEQFF.

The genes are TRBV6-1 and TRBJ2-7; TRBD2 matches at 13 bases. Trimming removed 5 bases from V and 6 bases from J; junction bases left unmatched: 10. The CDR3 extends over 16 amino acids. Looked up from germline, CDR1 is MNHNS and CDR2 is SASEGT. CDR3 sequence reads: CASSKGTSGILGEQYF. The CDR3 DNA follows: TGTGCCAGCAGTAAAGGGACTAGCGGGATTTTGGGCGAGCAGTACTTC.

V usage is TRBV29-1 and J usage is TRBJ1-2; weak D call: TRBD1 (6 bases). Between the trimmed V and J ends, which lost 3 bases and 4 bases, there was a span of 6 bases. The germline gives CDR1 SQVTM, CDR2 ANQGSEA. The CDR3 is made up of 11 amino acids. DNA for the CDR3: TGCAGCGTTGACAGGGGCTATGGCTACACCTTC. Translation gives CSVDRGYGYTF.

V usage is TRBV12-3 or TRBV12-4 and J usage is TRBJ2-3, with a weak D call TRBD1 (5 bases). Trimming left V 6 bases short and J 7 bases short, with 14 bases between. The CDR3 is 13 residues long. The DNA of the CDR3 is TGTGCCAGCAGAAAAGGGGCTTCCCATACGCAGTATTTT. Translating gives CASRKGASHTQYF.

The V call is TRBV4-1, the J call TRBJ1-6; 7 nucleotides align to TRBD1. The CDR3 totals 13 residues. The germline CDR1 and CDR2 sequences are MGHRA and YSYEKL. With V trimmed by 0 bases and J by 10 bases, 0 bases remained unmatched. This chain's CDR3 is CASSQEGQSPLHF. CDR3 DNA sequence: TGCGCCAGCAGCCAAGAGGGACAGTCACCCCTCCACTTT.

This chain connects TRBV5-1 to TRBJ2-7; no clear D gene. The CDR3 is made up of 14 amino acids. The V end was cut by 0 bases, the J end by 3 bases, with 10 bases between. Germline V gene data show CDR1 as SGHRS and CDR2 as YFSETQ. The CDR3 DNA sequence: TGCGCCAGCAGCTTGGTACCGGGCCTCTACGAGCAGTACTTC. Its translation: CASSLVPGLYEQYF.

The genes are TRBV7-2 and TRBJ2-7; 9 nucleotides match TRBD2. The CDR3 contains 17 residues. After removal of 3 bases from V and 2 bases from J, the junction contained 11 bases not matched to a gene. Germline lookup yields CDR1 SGHTA and CDR2 FQGNSA. The DNA for the CDR3 is TGTGCCAGCAGCTTTGGGCCCGGGGGCGGGAGGGCCTACGAGCAGTACTTC. Protein product: CASSFGPGGGRAYEQYF.